What follows are 16 T cell receptor beta chains derived from one specimen sequenced in a study of cytomegalovirus exposure and HLA in healthy donors. The study ran its PCR with 60 Vbeta and 13 Jbeta primers. The data were produced by immunoSEQ multiplex PCR, yet TCRdb's version contains in-frame clones alone and is incomplete. The sample carries approximately 150,000 clones, roughly 79% recorded once. Input material: PBMCs. The receptor set was obtained from a woman aged 50 to 65 in good health and CMV-seronegative.

This clone has only a few counts. The chain recombines TRBV29-1 with TRBJ1-2; 8 bases map to TRBD1. The trim removed 5 bases at V and 6 bases at J, leaving 8 bases unmatched. Germline values: CDR1 SQVTM, CDR2 ANQGSEA. This CDR3 region has 13 residues. The CDR3 sequence is CSVTQGAEHGYTF. The CDR3 nucleotides are TGCAGCGTTACGCAGGGGGCCGAACATGGCTACACCTTC.

The chain couples TRBV10-3 to TRBJ2-5; 10 bases match TRBD1. J lost 4 bases, V lost 0 bases, and 8 bases had no gene match. This CDR3 comprises 17 residues. The germline gives CDR1 ENHRY, CDR2 SYGVKD. This CDR3 reads CAISESKGQGLGETQYF. The CDR3 bases are TGTGCCATCAGTGAGTCGAAGGGACAGGGGCTTGGAGAGACCCAGTACTTC.

The chain is built from TRBV14 and TRBJ2-2; D is unresolved. Trimming took off 2 bases at V and 5 bases at J, with 12 bases between the two ends. This CDR3 has 15 amino acids. Germline V gene lookup returns CDR1 SGHDN and CDR2 FVKESK. CDR3 protein: CASSQTGGLTGELFF. Written as DNA, the CDR3 is TGTGCCAGCAGCCAAACCGGTGGTTTGACCGGGGAGCTGTTTTTT.

V gene TRBV6-5 combines with J gene TRBJ2-5; 10 bases line up with TRBD1. Unmatched junction bases numbered 7, after V lost 7 bases and J lost 5 bases. The CDR3 spans 14 residues. Looked up from germline, CDR1 is MNHEY and CDR2 is SVGAGI. The chain's CDR3 is CASNPGQGRETQYF. The CDR3 DNA is TGTGCCAGCAACCCGGGACAGGGGAGGGAGACCCAGTACTTC.

The rearrangement joins TRBV7-2 to TRBJ2-1, with a tentative D call TRBD2 (7 bases). CDR1 is SGHTA and CDR2 is FQGNSA in the germline V gene. V lost 2 bases and J 6 bases, leaving 20 bases between the germline ends. The CDR3 totals 17 residues. This CDR3 is CASSLKGGDPTSNEQFF. CDR3 nucleotides: TGTGCCAGCAGCTTAAAAGGGGGGGACCCCACTTCCAATGAGCAGTTCTTC.

As concerns this clone: Distinct nucleotide sequences in the sample also encode this CDR3. CDR3 DNA sequence: TGTGCCAGCAGTGAAGTCATGAGGGAAGAGAAACTGTTTTTT. It translates to CASSEVMREEKLFF. The gene calls are TRBV6-1 and TRBJ1-4; D remains ambiguous. Looked up from germline, CDR1 is MNHNS and CDR2 is SASEGT. The CDR3 contains 14 residues. The V and J ends lost 1 base and 11 bases respectively, with 14 bases between them.

The rearrangement links TRBV28 to TRBJ2-7; TRBD1 aligns across 8 bases. V gave up 8 bases and J gave up 2 bases; unmatched junction bases: 8. Germline values: CDR1 MDHEN, CDR2 SYDVKM. The CDR3 is made up of 14 amino acids. The chain's CDR3 is CASYTGGSAYEQYF. CDR3 DNA: TGTGCCAGCTACACAGGGGGGAGTGCCTACGAGCAGTACTTC. The complete variable domain, with remaining parts taken from reference TRBV28 and TRBJ2-7, reads DVKVTQSSRYLVKRTGEKVFLECVQDMDHENMFWYRQDPGLGLRLIYFSYDVKMKEKGDIPEGYSVSREKKERFSLILESASTNQTSMYLCASYTGGSAYEQYFGPGTRLTVT.

This chain joins TRBV7-9 and TRBJ1-3; 7 nucleotides line up with TRBD1. The CDR3 spans 15 residues. Germline V gives CDR1 SEHNR, CDR2 FQNEAQ (reference sequence). After removal of 5 bases from V and 0 bases from J, the junction contained 4 bases not matched to a gene. The CDR3 DNA is TGTGCCAGCAGCCCGGGGACAGTCTCTGGAAACACCATATATTTT. It specifies CASSPGTVSGNTIYF.

The chain is built from TRBV6-5 and TRBJ1-3; tentative D call: TRBD1 (5 bases). CDR1 is MNHEY, CDR2 SVGAGI, per germline. Trimming took 5 bases from V and 6 from J, leaving 14 bases between them. This CDR3 is 14 amino acids long. CDR3 nucleotides: TGTGCCAGCAGTCCCGACAGATCACTAAACACCATATATTTT. Its protein is CASSPDRSLNTIYF.

The chain is built from TRBV2 and TRBJ1-1, with D hard to call. This CDR3 spans 13 amino acids. Germline V gives CDR1 SNHLY, CDR2 FYNNEI. Trimming stripped 5 bases from V and 3 bases from J, with 10 bases between. CDR3 DNA sequence: TGTGCCAGCAGTAAAAATCCGGACACTGAAGCTTTCTTT. This gives the protein CASSKNPDTEAFF.

V and J are TRBV6-5 and TRBJ1-2; D possibly corresponds to TRBD1 (5 bases). Trimming pared 0 bases from V and 0 bases from J, leaving 8 bases between. Germline values: CDR1 MNHEY, CDR2 SVGAGI. There are 15 residues in the CDR3. The CDR3 DNA reads TGTGCCAGCAGTTACTCCGGACAACCTAACTATGGCTACACCTTC. This gives the protein CASSYSGQPNYGYTF.

This sequence joins TRBV30 and TRBJ2-7; D unclear. The CDR3 is 14 residues long. V was shortened by 0 bases and J by 2 bases, with 11 bases between the two germline ends. Germline CDR1 is GTSNPN and CDR2 is SVGIG (reference sequence). CDR3 in DNA: TGTGCCTGGAGTGTCCCGAGCCGAGCCTACGAGCAGTACTTC. It translates to CAWSVPSRAYEQYF.

This clone is medium-sized by share. The chain has TRBV5-4 and TRBJ1-2; no reliable D call. CDR1 is SGHNT, CDR2 YYREEE, per germline (reference sequence). The V end was cut by 2 bases, the J end by 6 bases, with 11 bases between. The CDR3 consists of 13 residues. The CDR3 protein is CASSLTLGDGYTF. As DNA, the CDR3 is TGTGCCAGCAGCTTAACCCTCGGGGATGGCTACACCTTC.

V usage is TRBV28 and J usage is TRBJ2-5; 9 bases match TRBD1. The J segment lost 4 bases and the V segment lost 3 bases, leaving 6 bases of the junction unmatched. The CDR3 length is 15 residues. Germline V CDR1 and CDR2: MDHEN, SYDVKM. Here the CDR3 reads CASSLAGTGRETQYF. CDR3 nucleotide sequence: TGTGCCAGCAGTTTGGCCGGGACAGGGCGAGAGACCCAGTACTTC.

The gene calls are TRBV2 and TRBJ2-7; D might be TRBD1 (6 bases). Trimming left V 8 bases short and J 4 bases short, with 21 bases between. CDR1 is SNHLY, CDR2 FYNNEI, per germline. The CDR3 consists of 15 residues. In DNA form, the CDR3 reads TGTGCCAGCCTCTGGACAGTCGGGACATTTTACGAGCAGTACTTC. Its translation is CASLWTVGTFYEQYF.

This sequence joins TRBV6-6 and TRBJ2-7; D gene unclear. The germline CDR1 and CDR2 sequences are MNHNY and SVGAGI (reference sequence). The V and J ends lost 4 bases and 1 base respectively, with 11 bases between them. CDR3 length: 14 amino acids. CDR3 in DNA: TGTGCCAGCAGTTCCTTACTCCTTTCCTACGAGCAGTACTTC. Protein: CASSSLLLSYEQYF.